This T cell receptor (beta chain) derives from a study of CD8 T cell repertoires and HIV-1 epitope variants. This clone was seen more than once but under ten times. Some clones are missing from TCRdb's copy, which holds only in-frame ones; the method was immunoSEQ multiplex PCR. This sample has more than 85,000 clones, with roughly 77% found just once. The V gene's germline CDR1 is MDHEN and CDR2 SYDVKM. With V trimmed by 6 bases and J by 5 bases, 7 bases remained unmatched. The CDR3 loop spans 13 amino acids. This clonotype was sampled from a male donor with HIV. The sample comprised uncultured baseline CD8+ T cells from peripheral blood mononuclear cells (PBMCs). The chain joins TRBV28 to TRBJ2-7; 7 nucleotides line up with TRBD1. The CDR3 region has the DNA TGTGCCAGCAGAAGGGGACAGAATAACGAGCAGTACTTC. It yields the protein CASRRGQNNEQYF.